These T cell receptor beta chains were read from a single sample in a study of blood T cell repertoires in COVID-19. Profiling relied on immunoSEQ multiplex PCR, and the TCRdb table lists in-frame clones only, not all of them. This table has over 200,000 clones, around 80% appearing once. The sample was PBMCs or T cells enriched from blood (not recorded which). The receptors were sampled from a man aged 55 to 70 who had recovered from COVID-19. The CDR3 runs from the conserved cysteine through the conserved F or W. The order of the fields is J gene, D gene, clone size, V gene, CDR3 DNA, CDR3 protein. The D gene is left open where the match is weak. Not every row has a clone size; where given, it reads once, few, many or a size class.

TRBJ2-5	NA	NA	TRBV11-3	TGTGCCAGCAGCTCTACAGGGATGTACCAAGAGACCCAGTACTTC	CASSSTGMYQETQYF
TRBJ1-2	NA	NA	TRBV25-1	TGTGCCAGCAGTGATGTGAGGGCGGGCAGGAGACCCTATGGCTACACCTTC	CASSDVRAGRRPYGYTF
TRBJ1-5	TRBD1	few	TRBV7-8	TGTGCCAGCAGCTTGTTGGGACAGGGTGATCAGCCCCAGCATTTT	CASSLLGQGDQPQHF
TRBJ2-7	TRBD1	NA	TRBV30	TGTGCCTGGAGTGTATTGGACAGGGGCTACGAGCAGTACTTC	CAWSVLDRGYEQYF
TRBJ1-5	NA	NA	TRBV19	TGTGCCAGTAGTAAGGAGGGTTGGGGCAATCAGCCCCAGCATTTT	CASSKEGWGNQPQHF
TRBJ1-6	NA	NA	TRBV23-1	TGCGCCAGCAGTCAAGAATCGAGACTTGCGTATTCACCCCTCCACTTT	CASSQESRLAYSPLHF
TRBJ2-5	NA	once	TRBV6-4	TGTGCCAGCAGTAGACAGCTCCAAGAGACCCAGTACTTC	CASSRQLQETQYF
TRBJ2-3	TRBD1	NA	TRBV5-1	TGCGCCAGCAGCTTGGGACAGGGGGCGGATACGCAGTATTTT	CASSLGQGADTQYF
TRBJ2-7	NA	NA	TRBV5-1	TGCGCCAGCAGCTTGGAAGGAGGTTTCTACGAGCAGTACTTC	CASSLEGGFYEQYF
TRBJ2-5	TRBD1	NA	TRBV11-2	TGTGCCAGCAGCTTAGGGGCAGGGGGCAGGGAGACCCAGTACTTC	CASSLGAGGRETQYF
TRBJ2-5	NA	NA	TRBV5-1	TGCGCCAGCAGCTTGAATGAAGGGAGAGAGACCCAGTACTTC	CASSLNEGRETQYF
TRBJ1-6	TRBD1	NA	TRBV6-5	TGTGCCAGCAGACCTCCGGGACAGAGGACTTCACCCCTCCACTTT	CASRPPGQRTSPLHF
TRBJ2-7	TRBD1	few	TRBV10-1	TGCGCCAGCAGTGACCGACAGGGCTCCTACGAGCAGTACTTC	CASSDRQGSYEQYF
TRBJ2-5	NA	NA	TRBV19	TGTGCCAGTAGTATAGGACTGCAAGAGACCCAGTACTTC	CASSIGLQETQYF
TRBJ1-5	TRBD1	NA	TRBV4-3	TGCGCCAGCAGCCAAGAATGGGCAGGGGGCTATCAGCCCCAGCATTTT	CASSQEWAGGYQPQHF
TRBJ1-1	NA	NA	TRBV10-2	TGCGCCAGCAGTCTCCCCCTGACAATGATGAACACTGAAGCTTTCTTT	CASSLPLTMMNTEAFF
TRBJ2-7	TRBD1	NA	TRBV5-4	TGTGCCAGCAGCTTGCAGGGGGCCCACGAGCAGTACTTC	CASSLQGAHEQYF
TRBJ1-6	NA	NA	TRBV6-1	TGTGCCAGCAGTGAACTGGGGAGCGGGTCACCCCTCCACTTT	CASSELGSGSPLHF
TRBJ1-2	NA	NA	TRBV6-2/TRBV6-3	TGTGCCAGCAGTCCCCAAAGCACTCGCTATGGCTACACCTTC	CASSPQSTRYGYTF
TRBJ1-1	NA	once	TRBV10-2	TGCGCCAGCAGGTCCAGGGATTCGAACACTGAAGCTTTCTTT	CASRSRDSNTEAFF
TRBJ2-7	NA	NA	TRBV25-1	TGTGCCAGCAGTGACGACAGTAGCTCCTACGAGCAGTACTTC	CASSDDSSSYEQYF
TRBJ2-5	TRBD1	NA	TRBV5-4	TGTGCCAGCAGTAACGACAGGGTGATGTTGGAGACCCAGTACTTC	CASSNDRVMLETQYF
TRBJ2-1	TRBD1	NA	TRBV3-1/TRBV3-2	TGTGCCAGCAGCCAGGGATTGACAGGGGGGTCCTACAATGAGCAGTTCTTC	CASSQGLTGGSYNEQFF
TRBJ1-5	TRBD1	NA	TRBV6-6	TGTGCCAGCAGTGCCCCGGGACAGCGGGGCAATCAGCCCCAGCATTTT	CASSAPGQRGNQPQHF
TRBJ1-2	TRBD1	few	TRBV7-2	TGTGCCAGCAGCTTAGGGGGGACAGCCTATGGCTACACCTTC	CASSLGGTAYGYTF
TRBJ1-2	NA	NA	TRBV7-8	TGTGCCAGCAGCTACCTACGCGATTACCTTAACTATGGCTACACCTTC	CASSYLRDYLNYGYTF
TRBJ2-1	TRBD2	NA	TRBV7-9	TGTGCCAGCAGCTCAGGGGGACTAGCGACTGAGCAGTTCTTC	CASSSGGLATEQFF
TRBJ1-2	NA	NA	TRBV5-4	TGTGCCAGCAGCGACGGTCGGGTTCCCTATGGCTACACCTTC	CASSDGRVPYGYTF
TRBJ1-5	NA	NA	TRBV6-2/TRBV6-3	TGTGCCAGCAATTACGACATGTTGCAGCCCCAGCATTTT	CASNYDMLQPQHF
TRBJ1-2	NA	NA	TRBV19	TGTGCCAGTAGGTCCGGGGGTGCCGCTAACTATGGCTACACCTTC	CASRSGGAANYGYTF
TRBJ1-1	TRBD1	NA	TRBV12-3/TRBV12-4	TGTGCCAGCAGAAGACAGGGTTACCCTGAAGCTTTCTTT	CASRRQGYPEAFF
TRBJ1-4	TRBD1	NA	TRBV30	TGTGCCTGGAACAGGGGGCTGGATGAAAAACTGTTTTTT	CAWNRGLDEKLFF
TRBJ2-1	TRBD1	NA	TRBV19	TGTGCCAGTAGTACGGGACAGGGCTCCAATGAGCAGTTCTTC	CASSTGQGSNEQFF
TRBJ2-1	TRBD1	NA	TRBV5-8	TGTGCCAGCAGCGCACGGACAGGGAACAATGAGCAGTTCTTC	CASSARTGNNEQFF
TRBJ1-6	NA	NA	TRBV7-3	TGTGCCAGCAGCTCGGGGAGCTCCTATAATTCACCCCTCCACTTT	CASSSGSSYNSPLHF
TRBJ1-2	NA	NA	TRBV6-5	TGTGCCAGCAGTTACTCACCCCCGGGTTACGGCTACACCTTC	CASSYSPPGYGYTF
TRBJ2-3	NA	once	TRBV6-2/TRBV6-3	TGTGCCAGCAGTACGGGACACCTAAGCACAGATACGCAGTATTTT	CASSTGHLSTDTQYF
TRBJ2-6	NA	NA	TRBV18	TGTGCCAGCTCCCGAGAGATTTCTGTGGCCAACGTCCTGACTTTC	CASSREISVANVLTF
TRBJ2-7	NA	NA	TRBV5-1	TGCGCCAGCAGCGCCCATCTGGGAGGCGAGCAGTACTTC	CASSAHLGGEQYF
TRBJ2-1	NA	NA	TRBV19	TGTGCCAGTAGTATAGGGTTGGGGGCGTCCAATGAGCAGTTCTTC	CASSIGLGASNEQFF
TRBJ1-5	TRBD1	NA	TRBV15	TGTGCCACCAGCAAACACCCACAGGGGGCAAGCAATCAGCCCCAGCATTTT	CATSKHPQGASNQPQHF
TRBJ1-3	NA	NA	TRBV7-2	TGTGCCAGCAGCTTAGGGTTGACGGGGTTCGGAAACACCATATATTTT	CASSLGLTGFGNTIYF